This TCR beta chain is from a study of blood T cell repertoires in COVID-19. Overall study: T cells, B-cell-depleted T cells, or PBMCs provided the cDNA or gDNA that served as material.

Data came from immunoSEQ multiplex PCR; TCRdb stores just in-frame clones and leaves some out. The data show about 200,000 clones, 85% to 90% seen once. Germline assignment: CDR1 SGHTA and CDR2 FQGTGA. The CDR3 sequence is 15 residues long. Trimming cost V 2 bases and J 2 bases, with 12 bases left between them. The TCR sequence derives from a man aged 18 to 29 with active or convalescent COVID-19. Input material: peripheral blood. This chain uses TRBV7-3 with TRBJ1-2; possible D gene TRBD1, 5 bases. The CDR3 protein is CASSLEAGLNYGYTF. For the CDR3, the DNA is TGTGCCAGCAGCTTAGAGGCAGGGCTAAACTATGGCTACACCTTC. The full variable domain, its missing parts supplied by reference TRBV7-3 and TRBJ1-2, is GAGVSQTPSNKVTEKGKYVELRCDPISGHTALYWYRQSLGQGPEFLIYFQGTGAADDSGLPNDRFFAVRPEGSVSTLKIQRTERGDSAVYLCASSLEAGLNYGYTFGSGTRLTVV.